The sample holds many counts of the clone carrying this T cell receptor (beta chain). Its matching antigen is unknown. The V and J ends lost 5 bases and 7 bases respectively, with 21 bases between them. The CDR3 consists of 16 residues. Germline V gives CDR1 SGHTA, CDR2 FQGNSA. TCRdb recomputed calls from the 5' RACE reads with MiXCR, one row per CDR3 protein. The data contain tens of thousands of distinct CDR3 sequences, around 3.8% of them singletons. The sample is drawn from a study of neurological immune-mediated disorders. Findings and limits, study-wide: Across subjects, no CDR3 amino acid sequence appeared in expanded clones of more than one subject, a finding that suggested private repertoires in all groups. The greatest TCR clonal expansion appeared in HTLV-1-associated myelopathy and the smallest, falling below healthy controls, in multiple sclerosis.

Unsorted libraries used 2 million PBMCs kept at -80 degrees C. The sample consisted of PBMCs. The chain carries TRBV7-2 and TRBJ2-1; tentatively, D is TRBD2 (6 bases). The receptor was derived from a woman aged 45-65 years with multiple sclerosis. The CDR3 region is CASSPGWGESKNEQFF. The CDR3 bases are TGTGCCAGCAGCCCCGGGTGGGGGGAGAGCAAGAATGAGCAGTTCTTC.